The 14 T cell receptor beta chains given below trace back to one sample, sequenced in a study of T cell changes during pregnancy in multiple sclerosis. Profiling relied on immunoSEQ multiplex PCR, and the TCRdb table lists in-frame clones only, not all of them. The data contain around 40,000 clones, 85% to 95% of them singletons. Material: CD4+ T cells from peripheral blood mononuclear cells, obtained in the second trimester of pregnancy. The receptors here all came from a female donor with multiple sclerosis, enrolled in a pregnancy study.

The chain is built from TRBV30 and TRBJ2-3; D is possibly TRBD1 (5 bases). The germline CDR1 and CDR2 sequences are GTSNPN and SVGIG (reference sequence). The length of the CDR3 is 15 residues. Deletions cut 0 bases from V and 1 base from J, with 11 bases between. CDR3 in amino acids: CAWSVGARRTDTQYF. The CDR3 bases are TGTGCCTGGAGTGTAGGGGCCAGACGCACAGATACGCAGTATTTT.

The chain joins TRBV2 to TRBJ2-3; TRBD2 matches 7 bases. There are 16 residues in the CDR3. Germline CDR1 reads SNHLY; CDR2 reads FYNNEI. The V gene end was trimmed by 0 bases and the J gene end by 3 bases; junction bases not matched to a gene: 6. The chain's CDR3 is CASSEALWGGTDTQYF. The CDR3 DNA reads TGTGCCAGCAGTGAAGCGCTTTGGGGGGGGACAGATACGCAGTATTTT.

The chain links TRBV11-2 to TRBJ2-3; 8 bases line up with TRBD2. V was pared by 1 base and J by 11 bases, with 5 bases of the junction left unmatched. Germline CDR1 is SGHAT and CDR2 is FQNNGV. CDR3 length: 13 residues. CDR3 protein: CASSLVWAGGQYF. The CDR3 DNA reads TGTGCCAGCAGCTTAGTCTGGGCGGGGGGGCAGTATTTT. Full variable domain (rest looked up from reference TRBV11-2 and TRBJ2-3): EAGVAQSPRYKIIEKRQSVAFWCNPISGHATLYWYQQILGQGPKLLIQFQNNGVVDDSQLPKDRFSAERLKGVDSTLKIQPAKLEDSAVYLCASSLVWAGGQYFGPGTRLTVL.

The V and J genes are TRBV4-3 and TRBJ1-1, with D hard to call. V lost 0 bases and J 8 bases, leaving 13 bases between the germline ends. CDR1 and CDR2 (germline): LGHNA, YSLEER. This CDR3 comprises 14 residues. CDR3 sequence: CASSQDPVEREAFF. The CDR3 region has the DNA TGCGCCAGCAGCCAAGATCCCGTTGAGAGGGAAGCTTTCTTT.

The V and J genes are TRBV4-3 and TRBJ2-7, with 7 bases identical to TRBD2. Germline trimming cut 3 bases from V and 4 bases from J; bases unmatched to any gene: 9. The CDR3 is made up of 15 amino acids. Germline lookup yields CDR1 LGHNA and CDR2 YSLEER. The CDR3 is CASSQGGEGIYEQYF. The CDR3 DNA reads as TGCGCCAGCAGCCAGGGGGGGGAAGGGATTTACGAGCAGTACTTC.

The CDR3 loop reads CASAGGMSNQPQHF. The CDR3 DNA sequence: TGTGCTAGTGCCGGCGGGATGAGCAATCAGCCCCAGCATTTT. The gene calls are TRBV12-5 and TRBJ1-5; unclear D gene. V was clipped by 7 bases and J by 1 base, with 11 bases between them. Germline CDR1 is LGHNT and CDR2 is FRNRAP. The length of the CDR3 is 14 residues.

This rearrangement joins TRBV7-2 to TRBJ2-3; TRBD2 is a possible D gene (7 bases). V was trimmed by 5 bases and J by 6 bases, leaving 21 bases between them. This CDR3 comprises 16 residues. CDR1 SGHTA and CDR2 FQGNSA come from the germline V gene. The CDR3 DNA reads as TGTGCCAGCAGCCCCCGGTCGGGGGGCGCGCGGGATACGCAGTATTTT. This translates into CASSPRSGGARDTQYF.

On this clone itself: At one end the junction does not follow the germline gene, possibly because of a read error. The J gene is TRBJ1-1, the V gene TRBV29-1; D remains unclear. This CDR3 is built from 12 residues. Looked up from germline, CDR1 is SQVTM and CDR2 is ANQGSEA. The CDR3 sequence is CSVVWQSAGVFF. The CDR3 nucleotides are TGCAGCGTTGTTTGGCAGTCGGCGGGTGTGTTTTTT.

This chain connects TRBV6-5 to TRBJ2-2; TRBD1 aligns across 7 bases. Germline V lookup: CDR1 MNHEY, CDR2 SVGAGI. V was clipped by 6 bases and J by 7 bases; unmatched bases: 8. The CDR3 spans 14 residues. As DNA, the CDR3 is TGTGCCAGCAGAACAGGACAGGTGCGCGGGGAGCTGTTTTTT. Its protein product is CASRTGQVRGELFF.

The CDR3 reads CASSTGQGLPGANVLTF. CDR3 bases: TGTGCCAGTAGTACGGGACAGGGGCTACCGGGGGCCAACGTCCTGACTTTC. The V call is TRBV19, the J call TRBJ2-6; the match to TRBD1 covers 10 bases. Germline assignment: CDR1 LNHDA and CDR2 SQIVND (reference sequence). The CDR3 totals 17 residues. The ends lost 4 bases at V and 4 bases at J; junction bases unmatched: 7. Complete variable domain (other parts from reference TRBV19 and TRBJ2-6): DGGITQSPKYLFRKEGQNVTLSCEQNLNHDAMYWYRQDPGQGLRLIYYSQIVNDFQKGDIAEGYSVSREKKESFPLTVTSAQKNPTAFYLCASSTGQGLPGANVLTFGAGSRLTVL.

For the CDR3, the DNA is TGTGCCAGCAGCTACCGGACAGGGAGCGGCATTCAGTACTTC. It codes for CASSYRTGSGIQYF. The chain uses TRBV7-9 and TRBJ2-4; 8 bases fit TRBD1. The CDR3 runs 14 residues. V was clipped by 4 bases and J by 9 bases; unmatched bases: 8. Germline assignment: CDR1 SEHNR and CDR2 FQNEAQ (reference sequence).

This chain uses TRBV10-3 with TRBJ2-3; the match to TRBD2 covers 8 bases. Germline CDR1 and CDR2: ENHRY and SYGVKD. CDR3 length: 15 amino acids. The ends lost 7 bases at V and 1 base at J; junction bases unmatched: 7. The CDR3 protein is CAITRSTSGTDTQYF. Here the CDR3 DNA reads TGTGCCATCACCCGTTCGACTAGCGGCACAGATACGCAGTATTTT.

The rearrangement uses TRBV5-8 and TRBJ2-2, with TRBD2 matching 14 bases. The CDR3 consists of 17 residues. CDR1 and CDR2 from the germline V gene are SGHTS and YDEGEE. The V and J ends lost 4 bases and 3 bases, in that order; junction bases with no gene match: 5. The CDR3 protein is CASSRTSGGLDTGELFF. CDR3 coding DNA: TGTGCCAGCAGCCGGACTAGCGGGGGGCTCGACACCGGGGAGCTGTTTTTT.

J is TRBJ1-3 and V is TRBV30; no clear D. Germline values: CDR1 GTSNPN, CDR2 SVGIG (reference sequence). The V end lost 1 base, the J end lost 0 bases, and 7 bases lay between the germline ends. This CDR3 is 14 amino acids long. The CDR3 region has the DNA TGTGCCTGGAGTGGAGGGAACTCTGGAAACACCATATATTTT. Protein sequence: CAWSGGNSGNTIYF.